This T cell receptor (beta chain) stems from a study of technical replicates of blood from several donors. This clone is a singleton in its sample. Clones were sequenced by immunoSEQ multiplex PCR, and TCRdb holds only the in-frame ones, with some missing. The sample holds 14,000 or so clones; 84% are singletons and the top ten take around 9.9%. The germline V gene has CDR1 SGDLS and CDR2 YYNGEE. The CDR3 consists of 19 residues. Germline trimming cut 5 bases from V and 3 bases from J; bases unmatched to any gene: 18. The sequence was obtained from a human donor in good health. The chain links TRBV9 to TRBJ2-1, with 9 bases fitting TRBD2. The specimen sequenced was PBMCs. The chain's CDR3 is CASSPLPLETSGFYNEQFF. CDR3 DNA sequence: TGTGCCAGCAGTCCCCTCCCTCTGGAGACTAGCGGCTTCTACAATGAGCAGTTCTTC.